This T cell receptor (beta chain) was found in a study of T cells in Graves' hyperthyroidism and ophthalmopathy. This clonotype was seen a few times. Diagnoses were made from clinical symptoms, serum measures (thyroxine and TRAb), thyroid ultrasound and orbital computed tomography. TCR beta CDR3 region amplification was performed from RNA transcripts. The HTBI primer set served for first-round RT-PCR of the TCR CDR3. MiXCR was run by TCRdb on the multiplex PCR reads, yielding one entry per CDR3 protein. The sample includes about 840,000 distinct CDR3 sequences, 38% of them seen just once. Germline V gene sequence: CDR1 SGHTA, CDR2 FQGNSA. The V gene end was trimmed by 1 base and the J gene end by 2 bases; junction bases not matched to a gene: 5. The CDR3 contains 15 residues.

This chain joins TRBV7-2 and TRBJ2-7, with 7 nucleotides matching TRBD1. The origin of this receptor is a man younger than 30 with Graves' hyperthyroidism. Source material: blood. CDR3 amino acids: CASSLVGTVAYEQYF. Here the CDR3 DNA reads TGTGCCAGCAGCTTAGTAGGGACAGTTGCCTACGAGCAGTACTTC.